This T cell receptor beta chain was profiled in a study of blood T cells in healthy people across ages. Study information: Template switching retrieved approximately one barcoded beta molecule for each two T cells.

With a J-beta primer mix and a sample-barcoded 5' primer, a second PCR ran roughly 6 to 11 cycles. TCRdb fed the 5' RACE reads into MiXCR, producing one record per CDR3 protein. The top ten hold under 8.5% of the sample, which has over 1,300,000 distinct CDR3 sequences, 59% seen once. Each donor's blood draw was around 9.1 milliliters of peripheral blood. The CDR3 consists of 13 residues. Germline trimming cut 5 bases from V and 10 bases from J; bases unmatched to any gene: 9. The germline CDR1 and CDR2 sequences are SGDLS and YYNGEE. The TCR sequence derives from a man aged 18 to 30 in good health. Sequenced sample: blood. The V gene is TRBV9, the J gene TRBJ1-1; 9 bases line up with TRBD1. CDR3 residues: CASSGQGRGTAFF. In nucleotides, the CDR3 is TGTGCCAGCAGTGGACAGGGGAGGGGAACAGCTTTCTTT.